This TCR beta chain was profiled in a study of cytotoxic CD8 clonotypes in ibrutinib-treated CLL. Study at large: Results showed around 24 partial and 2 complete responses; following median approximately 69 months, around 15 remained remitted, roughly 12 advanced.

Notes on this clone: Its target is not known.

Study-level points and caveats: Higher circulating CD8+ T-cell counts strongly accompanied higher baseline clonality, above age-matched healthy donors. Under treatment, the uncommon public clonotypes either contracted or remained stable. The study found clonality rose at ibrutinib response, then fell toward baseline at progression.

The data were produced by immunoSEQ multiplex PCR, yet TCRdb's version contains in-frame clones alone and is incomplete. The top ten hold approximately 7.6% of the sample, which has over 120,000 clones, more than 70% seen once. Germline V gene sequence: CDR1 MDHEN, CDR2 SYDVKM. V was shortened by 9 bases and J by 0 bases, with 20 bases between the two germline ends. This CDR3 is built from 16 residues. The specimen comprised PBMCs, sampled after 36 months of ibrutinib treatment. The J gene is TRBJ1-2, the V gene TRBV28; the D gene is possibly TRBD1 (6 bases). The TCR sequence derives from a human donor with chronic lymphocytic leukemia. For the CDR3, the DNA is TGTGCCAGTTCAAGAGGGGGTACGTCAGCTAACTATGGCTACACCTTC. It specifies CASSRGGTSANYGYTF.